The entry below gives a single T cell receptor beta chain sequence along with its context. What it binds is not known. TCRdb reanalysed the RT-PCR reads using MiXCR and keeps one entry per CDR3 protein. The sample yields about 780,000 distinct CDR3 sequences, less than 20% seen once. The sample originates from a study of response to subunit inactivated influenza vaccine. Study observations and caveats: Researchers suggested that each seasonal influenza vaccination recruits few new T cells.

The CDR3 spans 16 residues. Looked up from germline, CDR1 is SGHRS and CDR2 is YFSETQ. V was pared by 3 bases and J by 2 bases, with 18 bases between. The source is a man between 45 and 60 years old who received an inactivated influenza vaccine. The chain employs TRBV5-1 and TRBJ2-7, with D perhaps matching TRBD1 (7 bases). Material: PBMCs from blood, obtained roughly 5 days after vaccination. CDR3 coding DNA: TGCGCCAGCAGCTGGAGGGAGGACAGGCCGACCTACGAGCAGTACTTC. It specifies CASSWREDRPTYEQYF.